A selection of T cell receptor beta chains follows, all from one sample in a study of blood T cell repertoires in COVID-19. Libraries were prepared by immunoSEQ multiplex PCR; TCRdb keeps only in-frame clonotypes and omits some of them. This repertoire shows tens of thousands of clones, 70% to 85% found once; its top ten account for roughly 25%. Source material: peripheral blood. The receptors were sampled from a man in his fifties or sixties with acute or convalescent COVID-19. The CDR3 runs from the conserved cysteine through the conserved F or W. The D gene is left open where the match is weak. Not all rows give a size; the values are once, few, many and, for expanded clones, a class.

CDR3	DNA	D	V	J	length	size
CASSYLRDRGLETQYF	TGTGCCAGCAGTTACCTGCGCGACAGGGGGCTTGAGACCCAGTACTTC	TRBD1	TRBV6-5	TRBJ2-5	16	-
CASSLVWGGTGTYNEQFF	TGTGCCAGCAGCTTAGTGTGGGGCGGGACAGGCACCTACAATGAGCAGTTCTTC	TRBD1	TRBV7-2	TRBJ2-1	18	-
CASSPVAGGDTDTQYF	TGTGCCAGCAGCCCAGTGGCGGGGGGAGACACAGATACGCAGTATTTT	TRBD2	TRBV7-8	TRBJ2-3	16	-
CASSQHFSGQSNQPQHF	TGCGCCAGCAGCCAACATTTTTCGGGACAGTCCAATCAGCCCCAGCATTTT	TRBD1	TRBV4-1	TRBJ1-5	17	few
CASSFSGGVYEQYF	TGTGCCAGCAGCTTTTCTGGGGGGGTTTACGAGCAGTACTTC	TRBD2	TRBV5-4	TRBJ2-7	14	-
CASSVIAGAGELFF	TGTGCCAGCAGCGTAATAGCCGGGGCCGGGGAGCTGTTTTTT	-	TRBV9	TRBJ2-2	14	-
CASSLAGTPTEQFF	TGTGCCAGCAGCTTGGCGGGGACTCCCACTGAGCAGTTCTTC	-	TRBV5-5	TRBJ2-1	14	-
CASSSTGSNQPQHF	TGTGCCAGCAGCTCGACAGGGAGCAATCAGCCCCAGCATTTT	TRBD1	TRBV7-3	TRBJ1-5	14	-
CASSPRQGYNSPLHF	TGTGCCAGCAGCCCAAGACAGGGCTATAATTCACCCCTCCACTTT	TRBD1	TRBV5-8	TRBJ1-6	15	few
CASSPPGQVGNQPQHF	TGTGCCAGCAGCCCACCGGGACAGGTAGGCAATCAGCCCCAGCATTTT	TRBD1	TRBV7-9	TRBJ1-5	16	once
CSVVGRGSASPDTQYF	TGCAGCGTTGTCGGACGGGGATCAGCTTCCCCAGATACGCAGTATTTT	-	TRBV29-1	TRBJ2-3	16	-
CASSSEPGGSNQPQHF	TGTGCCAGCAGCTCTGAGCCGGGGGGTAGCAATCAGCCCCAGCATTTT	-	TRBV7-6	TRBJ1-5	16	-
CASSQDNWGRAVPDTQYF	TGCGCCAGCAGCCAAGATAATTGGGGCAGAGCAGTTCCAGATACGCAGTATTTT	-	TRBV4-1	TRBJ2-3	18	-
CASSLSGRETQYF	TGTGCCAGCAGCTTATCGGGGAGGGAGACCCAGTACTTC	-	TRBV7-2	TRBJ2-5	13	-
CASARSMAEAFF	TGTGCCAGCGCGCGCTCTATGGCTGAAGCTTTCTTT	-	TRBV6-5	TRBJ1-1	12	-
CASRPGTPNQPQHF	TGTGCCAGCAGACCCGGGACTCCGAATCAGCCCCAGCATTTT	-	TRBV6-6	TRBJ1-5	14	-
CASSRGGRGLPSLTDTQYF	TGTGCCAGCAGCCGGGGAGGGCGGGGGCTTCCTTCCCTCACAGATACGCAGTATTTT	-	TRBV13	TRBJ2-3	19	once
CASTAGAYGYTF	TGTGCCAGCACCGCAGGGGCCTATGGCTACACCTTC	-	TRBV18	TRBJ1-2	12	-
CASSQTTGGHSTPLHF	TGCGCCAGCAGCCAAACAACAGGGGGCCACTCGACACCCCTCCACTTT	TRBD1	TRBV4-1	TRBJ1-6	16	-
CASTDRALGYTF	TGTGCCAGCACAGACAGGGCCCTTGGCTACACCTTC	TRBD1	TRBV6-5	TRBJ1-2	12	once
CSVERTSGDTDTQYF	TGCAGCGTTGAACGGACTAGCGGGGACACAGATACGCAGTATTTT	TRBD2	TRBV29-1	TRBJ2-3	15	-
CASRHRTGDGYGYTF	TGTGCCAGCAGACACCGGACAGGGGACGGCTATGGCTACACCTTC	TRBD1	TRBV13	TRBJ1-2	15	once
CASSPTRDFNEQFF	TGTGCCAGCAGTCCCACAAGGGACTTCAATGAGCAGTTCTTC	-	TRBV28	TRBJ2-1	14	-
CASDTPGGETQYF	TGTGCCAGCGACACCCCAGGCGGGGAGACCCAGTACTTC	-	TRBV5-5	TRBJ2-5	13	-
CASSHPFRQGRTEAFF	TGTGCCAGCAGCCACCCGTTTAGACAGGGGCGCACTGAAGCTTTCTTT	TRBD1	TRBV11-2	TRBJ1-1	16	-
CSVAAGVNTEAFF	TGCAGCGTTGCGGCAGGGGTGAACACTGAAGCTTTCTTT	-	TRBV29-1	TRBJ1-1	13	once
CASSRETGELFF	TGTGCCAGCAGCCGGGAGACCGGGGAGCTGTTTTTT	-	TRBV5-6	TRBJ2-2	12	-
CASSELKGTGGHEQYF	TGTGCCAGCAGTGAACTTAAGGGGACAGGGGGCCACGAGCAGTACTTC	TRBD1	TRBV25-1	TRBJ2-7	16	few
CASSLVGQGAGGANVLTF	TGCGCCAGCAGCTTAGTAGGACAGGGGGCGGGAGGGGCCAACGTCCTGACTTTC	TRBD1	TRBV5-1	TRBJ2-6	18	once
CASSPDRGSYGYTF	TGTGCCAGCAGTCCGGACAGGGGTTCCTATGGCTACACCTTC	TRBD1	TRBV6-5	TRBJ1-2	14	-
CASSGTGGIQPQHF	TGTGCCAGCAGTGGGACAGGGGGAATTCAGCCCCAGCATTTT	TRBD1	TRBV2	TRBJ1-5	14	-
CASSQVLGAYGYTF	TGTGCCAGCAGCCAAGTGTTAGGGGCCTATGGCTACACCTTC	-	TRBV3-1/TRBV3-2	TRBJ1-2	14	-
CSAIWQSGYTF	TGCAGTGCTATTTGGCAGTCTGGCTACACCTTC	-	TRBV20-1	TRBJ1-2	11	once
CASSPRTRRESNQPQHF	TGTGCCAGCAGCCCAAGGACACGCCGGGAGAGCAATCAGCCCCAGCATTTT	-	TRBV5-6	TRBJ1-5	17	-
CASSVQGSRYTEAFF	TGTGCCAGCAGTGTACAGGGGAGTAGGTACACTGAAGCTTTCTTT	TRBD1	TRBV6-6	TRBJ1-1	15	-
CASSTTGGTNTEAFF	TGTGCCAGCAGCACAACAGGGGGCACGAACACTGAAGCTTTCTTT	TRBD1	TRBV7-2	TRBJ1-1	15	-
CATSRGQGQRWNEQFF	TGTGCCACCAGCAGAGGCCAGGGACAGCGGTGGAATGAGCAGTTCTTC	TRBD1	TRBV15	TRBJ2-1	16	-
CASREAVNSPLHF	TGTGCCAGCCGCGAGGCCGTTAATTCACCCCTCCACTTT	-	TRBV28	TRBJ1-6	13	-
CASSNKTGYGANVLTF	TGCGCCAGCAGCAACAAGACAGGGTACGGGGCCAACGTCCTGACTTTC	TRBD1	TRBV5-1	TRBJ2-6	16	-
CASRGRGQGSEAFF	TGTGCCAGTAGAGGGCGAGGCCAGGGGAGTGAAGCTTTCTTT	-	TRBV19	TRBJ1-1	14	-
CASSYPGGEQYF	TGTGCCAGCAGCTATCCAGGTGGCGAGCAGTACTTC	-	TRBV3-1/TRBV3-2	TRBJ2-7	12	few
CASSVKTVGNQPQHF	TGTGCCAGCAGCGTAAAAACAGTAGGCAATCAGCCCCAGCATTTT	-	TRBV2	TRBJ1-5	15	-
CASSLVAGGLDTQYF	TGCGCCAGCAGCTTGGTCGCAGGGGGCCTAGATACGCAGTATTTT	TRBD1	TRBV5-1	TRBJ2-3	15	-
CASSPLGQDTTNEKLFF	TGTGCCAGCTCACCGCTCGGACAGGACACAACTAATGAAAAACTGTTTTTT	TRBD1	TRBV18	TRBJ1-4	17	once
CASRGQGNSNQPQHF	TGTGCCAGCAGGGGACAGGGGAATAGCAATCAGCCCCAGCATTTT	TRBD1	TRBV6-5	TRBJ1-5	15	-
CASGKAQGNQPQHF	TGTGCCAGCGGTAAGGCTCAGGGCAATCAGCCCCAGCATTTT	-	TRBV6-5	TRBJ1-5	14	-
CASSLSGGEQYF	TGTGCCAGCAGCTTATCGGGAGGCGAGCAGTACTTC	TRBD2	TRBV7-9	TRBJ2-7	12	-
CASSSTIPLAGGRETQYF	TGTGCCAGCAGTTCAACTATCCCTCTAGCGGGGGGGAGAGAGACCCAGTACTTC	TRBD2	TRBV28	TRBJ2-5	18	-
CSVLEGGYTF	TGCAGCGTTCTAGAGGGTGGCTACACCTTC	-	TRBV29-1	TRBJ1-2	10	-
CASSLPGGRGEQYF	TGTGCCAGCAGTCTTCCCGGGGGACGAGGCGAGCAGTACTTC	-	TRBV6-5	TRBJ2-7	14	-
CASSYHRDGNQPQHF	TGTGCCAGCAGTTACCACAGGGATGGCAATCAGCCCCAGCATTTT	-	TRBV6-2/TRBV6-3	TRBJ1-5	15	-
CASSPPGFRAGEQFF	TGTGCCAGCAGTCCCCCAGGGTTCCGAGCGGGTGAGCAGTTCTTC	-	TRBV28	TRBJ2-1	15	-
CASSSRDRGQPQHF	TGTGCCAGCAGTTCCCGGGACAGGGGACAGCCCCAGCATTTT	TRBD1	TRBV6-5	TRBJ1-5	14	once
CASSQTSGGVGELFF	TGTGCCAGCAGCCAGACTAGCGGGGGGGTTGGGGAGCTGTTTTTT	TRBD2	TRBV4-2	TRBJ2-2	15	-
CASSPPGQGSTEAFF	TGTGCCAGTAGTCCACCGGGACAGGGTAGTACTGAAGCTTTCTTT	TRBD1	TRBV19	TRBJ1-1	15	-